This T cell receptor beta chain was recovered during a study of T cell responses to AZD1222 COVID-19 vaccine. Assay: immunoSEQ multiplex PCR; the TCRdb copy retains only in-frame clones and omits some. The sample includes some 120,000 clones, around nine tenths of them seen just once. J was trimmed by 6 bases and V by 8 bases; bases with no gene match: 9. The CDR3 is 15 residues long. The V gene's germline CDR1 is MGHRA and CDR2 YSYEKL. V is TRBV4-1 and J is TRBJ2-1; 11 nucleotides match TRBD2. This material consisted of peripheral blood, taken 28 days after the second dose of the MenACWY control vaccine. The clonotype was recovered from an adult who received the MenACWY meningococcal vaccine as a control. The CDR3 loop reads CASRMGLAGGNEQFF. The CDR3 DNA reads TGCGCCAGCCGTATGGGGCTAGCGGGAGGCAATGAGCAGTTCTTC.